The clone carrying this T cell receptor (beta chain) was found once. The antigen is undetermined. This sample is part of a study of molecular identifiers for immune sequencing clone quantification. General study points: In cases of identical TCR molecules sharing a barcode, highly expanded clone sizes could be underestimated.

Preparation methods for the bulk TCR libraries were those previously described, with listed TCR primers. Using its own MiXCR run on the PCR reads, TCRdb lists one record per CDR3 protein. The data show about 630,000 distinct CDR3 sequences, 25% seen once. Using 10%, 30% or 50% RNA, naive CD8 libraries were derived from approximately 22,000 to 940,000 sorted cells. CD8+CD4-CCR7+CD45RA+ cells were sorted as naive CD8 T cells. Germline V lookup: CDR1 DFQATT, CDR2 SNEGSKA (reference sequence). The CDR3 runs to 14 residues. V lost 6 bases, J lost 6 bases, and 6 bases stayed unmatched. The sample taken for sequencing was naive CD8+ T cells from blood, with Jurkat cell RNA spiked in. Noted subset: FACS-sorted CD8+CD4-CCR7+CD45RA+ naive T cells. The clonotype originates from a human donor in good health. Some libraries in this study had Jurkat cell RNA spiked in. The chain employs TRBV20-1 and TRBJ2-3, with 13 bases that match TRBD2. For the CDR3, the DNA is TGCAGTGCATGTGGACTAGCGGGAGAGGATACGCAGTATTTT. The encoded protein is CSACGLAGEDTQYF.